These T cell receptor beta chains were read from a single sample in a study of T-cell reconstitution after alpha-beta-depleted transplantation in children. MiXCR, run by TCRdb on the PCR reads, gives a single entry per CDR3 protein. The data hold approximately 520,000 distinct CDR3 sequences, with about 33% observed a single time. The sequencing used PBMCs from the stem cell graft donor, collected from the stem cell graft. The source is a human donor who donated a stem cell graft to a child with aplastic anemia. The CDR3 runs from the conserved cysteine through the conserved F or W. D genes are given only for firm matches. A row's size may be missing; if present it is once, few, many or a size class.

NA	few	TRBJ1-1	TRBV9	CASSQGHMNTEAFF	TGTGCCAGCAGCCAGGGACATATGAACACTGAAGCTTTCTTT
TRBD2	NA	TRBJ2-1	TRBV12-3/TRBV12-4	CASSLAVAGGPQEFF	TGTGCCAGCAGTTTAGCGGTAGCGGGAGGGCCCCAGGAGTTCTTC
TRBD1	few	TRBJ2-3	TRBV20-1	CSARKGAPTDTQYF	TGCAGTGCTAGGAAGGGGGCGCCGACAGATACGCAGTATTTT
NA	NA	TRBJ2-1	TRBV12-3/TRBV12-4	CASSWGASGHGEQFF	TGTGCCAGCAGTTGGGGGGCGTCGGGGCACGGTGAGCAGTTCTTC
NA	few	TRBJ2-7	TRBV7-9	CASSFEGYEQYF	TGTGCCAGCAGTTTCGAGGGCTACGAGCAGTACTTC
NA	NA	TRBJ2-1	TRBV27	CASSAGLNEQFF	TGTGCCAGCAGTGCAGGGTTAAATGAGCAGTTCTTC
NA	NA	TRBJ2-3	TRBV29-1	CSAVGVLMARGTDTQYF	TGCAGCGCAGTAGGCGTCTTAATGGCGCGGGGCACAGATACGCAGTATTTT
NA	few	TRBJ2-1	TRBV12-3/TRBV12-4	CASTPSGNTEQFF	TGTGCCAGCACCCCGTCGGGTAACACTGAGCAGTTCTTC
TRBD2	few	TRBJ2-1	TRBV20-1	CSAAGTSGITYNEQFF	TGCAGTGCTGCGGGGACTAGCGGGATAACCTACAATGAGCAGTTCTTC
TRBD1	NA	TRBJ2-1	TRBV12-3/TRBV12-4	CASRDGQGAMNEQFF	TGTGCCAGCAGAGACGGACAGGGGGCGATGAATGAGCAGTTCTTC
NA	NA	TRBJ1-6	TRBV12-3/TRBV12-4	CASRGGGFYNSPLHF	TGTGCCAGCCGGGGAGGGGGATTCTATAATTCACCCCTCCACTTT
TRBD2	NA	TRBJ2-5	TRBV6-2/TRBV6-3	CASRFPAGASKETQYF	TGTGCCAGCAGGTTTCCAGCGGGGGCGTCTAAAGAGACCCAGTACTTC
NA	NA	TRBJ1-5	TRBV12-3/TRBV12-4	CASSSAMDQPQHF	TGTGCCAGCAGTTCCGCTATGGATCAGCCCCAGCATTTT
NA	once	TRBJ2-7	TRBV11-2	CASSLAHPGVSYEQYF	TGTGCCAGCAGCTTAGCGCATCCGGGAGTTAGTTACGAGCAGTACTTC
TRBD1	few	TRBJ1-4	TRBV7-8	CASSLRTGEREKLFF	TGTGCCAGCAGTTTGCGGACAGGGGAGAGGGAAAAACTGTTTTTT
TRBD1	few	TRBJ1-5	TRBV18	CASSTGQGNQPQHF	TGTGCCAGCTCAACGGGACAGGGGAATCAGCCCCAGCATTTT
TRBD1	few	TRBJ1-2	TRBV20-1	CSARPGQGASYGYTF	TGCAGTGCCAGGCCGGGACAGGGGGCATCATATGGCTACACCTTC
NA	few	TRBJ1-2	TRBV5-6	CASSSTINRQPVAYGYTF	TGTGCCAGCAGCTCCACTATTAACCGACAGCCGGTCGCGTATGGCTACACCTTC
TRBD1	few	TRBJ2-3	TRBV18	CASSGTVTDTQYF	TGTGCCAGCTCTGGGACAGTCACAGATACGCAGTATTTT
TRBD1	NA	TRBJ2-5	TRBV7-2	CASIPKGTGGQTQYF	TGTGCCAGCATCCCTAAGGGGACAGGGGGACAGACCCAGTACTTC
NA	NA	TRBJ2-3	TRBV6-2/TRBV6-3	CASSYLGVTDTQYF	TGTGCCAGCAGTTACCTTGGCGTCACAGATACGCAGTATTTT
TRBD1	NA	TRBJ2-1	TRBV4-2	CASSQIEDRGLSNEQFF	TGTGCCAGCAGCCAAATCGAGGACAGGGGGCTCTCCAATGAGCAGTTCTTC
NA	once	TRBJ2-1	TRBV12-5	CAIARVGENEQFF	TGTGCTATTGCCCGCGTGGGTGAAAATGAGCAGTTCTTC
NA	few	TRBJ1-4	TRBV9	CASSVLEKGEEKLFF	TGTGCCAGCAGCGTCCTAGAAAAGGGGGAGGAAAAACTGTTTTTT
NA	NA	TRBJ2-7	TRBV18	CASAYHLGDEQYF	TGTGCCAGCGCGTACCATCTAGGGGACGAGCAGTACTTC
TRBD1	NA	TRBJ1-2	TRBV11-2	CASSLVEFGTVLSGYGYTF	TGTGCCAGCAGCTTAGTAGAATTCGGGACAGTCCTTTCCGGCTATGGCTACACCTTC